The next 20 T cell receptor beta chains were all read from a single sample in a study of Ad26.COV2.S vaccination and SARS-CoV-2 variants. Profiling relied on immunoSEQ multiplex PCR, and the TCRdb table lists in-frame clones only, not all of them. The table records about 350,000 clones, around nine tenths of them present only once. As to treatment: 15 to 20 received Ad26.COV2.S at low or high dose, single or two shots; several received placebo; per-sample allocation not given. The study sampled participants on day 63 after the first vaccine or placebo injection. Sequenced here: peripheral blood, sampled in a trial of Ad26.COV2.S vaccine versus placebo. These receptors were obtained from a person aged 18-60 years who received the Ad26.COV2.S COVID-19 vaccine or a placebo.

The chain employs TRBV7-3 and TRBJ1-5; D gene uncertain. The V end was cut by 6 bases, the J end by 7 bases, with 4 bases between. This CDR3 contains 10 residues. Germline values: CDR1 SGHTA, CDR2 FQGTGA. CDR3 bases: TGTGCCAGCAGAGTGCAGCCCCAGCATTTT. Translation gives CASRVQPQHF.

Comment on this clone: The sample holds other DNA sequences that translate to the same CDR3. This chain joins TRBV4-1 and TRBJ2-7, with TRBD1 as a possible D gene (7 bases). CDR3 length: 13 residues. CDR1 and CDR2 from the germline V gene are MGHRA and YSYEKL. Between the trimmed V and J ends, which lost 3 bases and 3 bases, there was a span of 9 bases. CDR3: CASSHQGGYEQYF. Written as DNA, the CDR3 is TGCGCCAGCAGCCATCAGGGGGGCTACGAGCAGTACTTC.

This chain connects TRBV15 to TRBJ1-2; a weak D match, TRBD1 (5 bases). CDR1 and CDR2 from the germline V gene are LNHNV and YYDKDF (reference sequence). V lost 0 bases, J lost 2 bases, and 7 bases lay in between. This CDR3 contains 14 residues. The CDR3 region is CATSRDGANYGYTF. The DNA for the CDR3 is TGTGCCACCAGCAGAGATGGGGCGAACTATGGCTACACCTTC.

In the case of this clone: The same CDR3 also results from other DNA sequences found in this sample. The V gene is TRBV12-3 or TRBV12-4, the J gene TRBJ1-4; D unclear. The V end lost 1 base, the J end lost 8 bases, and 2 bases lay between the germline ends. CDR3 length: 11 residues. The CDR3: CASSLGEKLFF. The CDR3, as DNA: TGTGCCAGCAGTTTAGGCGAAAAACTGTTTTTT.

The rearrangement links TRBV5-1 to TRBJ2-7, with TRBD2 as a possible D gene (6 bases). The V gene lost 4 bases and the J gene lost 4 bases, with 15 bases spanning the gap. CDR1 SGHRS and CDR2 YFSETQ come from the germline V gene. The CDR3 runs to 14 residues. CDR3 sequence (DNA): TGCGCCAGCAGCCAAGAGGAGGGAAGGTACGAGCAGTACTTC. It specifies CASSQEEGRYEQYF.

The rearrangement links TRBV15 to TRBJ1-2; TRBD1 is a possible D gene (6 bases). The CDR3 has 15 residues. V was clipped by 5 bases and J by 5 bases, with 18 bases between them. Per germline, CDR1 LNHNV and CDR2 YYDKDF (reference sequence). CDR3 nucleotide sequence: TGTGCCACCAGCCTACAGGGAGAGGGATGGTATGGCTACACCTTC. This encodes CATSLQGEGWYGYTF.

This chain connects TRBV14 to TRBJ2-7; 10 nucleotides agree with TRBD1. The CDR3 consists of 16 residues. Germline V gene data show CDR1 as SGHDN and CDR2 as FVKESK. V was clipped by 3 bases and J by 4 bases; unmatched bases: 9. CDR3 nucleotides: TGTGCCAGCAGCCAGCTCCCGGGACAGGGGCCTTACGAGCAGTACTTC. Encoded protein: CASSQLPGQGPYEQYF. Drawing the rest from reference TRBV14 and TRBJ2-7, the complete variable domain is EAGVTQFPSHSVIEKGQTVTLRCDPISGHDNLYWYRRVMGKEIKFLLHFVKESKQDESGMPNNRFLAERTGGTYSTLKVQPAELEDSGVYFCASSQLPGQGPYEQYFGPGTRLTVT.

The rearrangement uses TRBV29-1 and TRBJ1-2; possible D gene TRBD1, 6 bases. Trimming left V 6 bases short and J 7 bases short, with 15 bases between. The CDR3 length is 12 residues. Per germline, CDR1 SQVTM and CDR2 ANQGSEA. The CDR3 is CSVDGGGGGYTF. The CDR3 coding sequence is TGCAGCGTCGACGGGGGGGGCGGTGGCTACACCTTC.

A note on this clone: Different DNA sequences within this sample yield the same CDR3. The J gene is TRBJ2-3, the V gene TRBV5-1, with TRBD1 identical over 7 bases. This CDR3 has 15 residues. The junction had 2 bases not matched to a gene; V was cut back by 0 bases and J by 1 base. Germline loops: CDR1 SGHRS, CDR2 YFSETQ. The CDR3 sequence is CASSLEGQGTDTQYF. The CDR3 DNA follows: TGCGCCAGCAGCTTGGAAGGACAGGGCACAGATACGCAGTATTTT.

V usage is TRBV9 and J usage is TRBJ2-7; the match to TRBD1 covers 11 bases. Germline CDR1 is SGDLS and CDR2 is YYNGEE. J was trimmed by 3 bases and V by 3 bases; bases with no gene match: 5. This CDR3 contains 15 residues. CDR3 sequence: CASSDRDRGIYEQYF. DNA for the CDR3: TGTGCCAGCAGCGACCGGGACAGGGGGATCTACGAGCAGTACTTC.

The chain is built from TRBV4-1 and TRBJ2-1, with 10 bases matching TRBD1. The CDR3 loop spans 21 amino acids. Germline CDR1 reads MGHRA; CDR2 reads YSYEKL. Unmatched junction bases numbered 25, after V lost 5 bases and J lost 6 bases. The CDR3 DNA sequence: TGCGCCAGCAGCTACAGTCCAATGAGGACAGGGGGGATTTTAGGGAGCAATGAGCAGTTCTTC. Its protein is CASSYSPMRTGGILGSNEQFF.

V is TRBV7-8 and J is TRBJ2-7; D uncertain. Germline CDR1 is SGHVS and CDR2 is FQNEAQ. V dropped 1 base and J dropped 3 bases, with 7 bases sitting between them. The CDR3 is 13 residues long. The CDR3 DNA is TGTGCCAGCAGCTTAGGCAGTTTCTACGAGCAGTACTTC. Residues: CASSLGSFYEQYF.

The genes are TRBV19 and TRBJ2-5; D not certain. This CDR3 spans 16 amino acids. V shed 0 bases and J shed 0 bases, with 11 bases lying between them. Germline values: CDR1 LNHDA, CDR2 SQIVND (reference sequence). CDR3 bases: TGTGCCAGTAGTATAGATCTGGCAGGCCACCAAGAGACCCAGTACTTC. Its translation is CASSIDLAGHQETQYF.

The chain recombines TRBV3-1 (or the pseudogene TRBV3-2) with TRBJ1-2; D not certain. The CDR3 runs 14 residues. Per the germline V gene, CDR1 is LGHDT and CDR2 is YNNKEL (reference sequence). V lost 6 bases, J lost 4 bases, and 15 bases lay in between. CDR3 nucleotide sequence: TGTGCCAGCAGTCGTCAAATGGTTGGCTATGGCTACACCTTC. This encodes CASSRQMVGYGYTF.

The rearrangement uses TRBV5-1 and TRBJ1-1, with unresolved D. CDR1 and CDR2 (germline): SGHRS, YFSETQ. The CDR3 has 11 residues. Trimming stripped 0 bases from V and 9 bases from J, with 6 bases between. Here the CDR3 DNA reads TGCGCCAGCAGCTTGGAACAACAAGCTTTCTTT. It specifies CASSLEQQAFF. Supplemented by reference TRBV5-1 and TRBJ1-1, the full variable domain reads KAGVTQTPRYLIKTRGQQVTLSCSPISGHRSVSWYQQTPGQGLQFLFEYFSETQRNKGNFPGRFSGRQFSNSRSEMNVSTLELGDSALYLCASSLEQQAFFGQGTRLTVV.

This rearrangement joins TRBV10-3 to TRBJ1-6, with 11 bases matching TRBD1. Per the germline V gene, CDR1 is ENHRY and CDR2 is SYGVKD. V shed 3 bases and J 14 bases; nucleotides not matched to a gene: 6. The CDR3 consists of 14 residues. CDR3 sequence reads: CAISDRDRGLTLHF. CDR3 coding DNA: TGTGCCATCAGTGATCGGGACAGGGGGTTGACCCTCCACTTT.

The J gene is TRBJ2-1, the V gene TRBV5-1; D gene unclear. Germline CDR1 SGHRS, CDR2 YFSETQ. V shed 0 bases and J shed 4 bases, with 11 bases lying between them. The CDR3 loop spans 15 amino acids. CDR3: CASSLEGPIYNEQFF. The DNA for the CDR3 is TGCGCCAGCAGCTTGGAAGGGCCGATATACAATGAGCAGTTCTTC.

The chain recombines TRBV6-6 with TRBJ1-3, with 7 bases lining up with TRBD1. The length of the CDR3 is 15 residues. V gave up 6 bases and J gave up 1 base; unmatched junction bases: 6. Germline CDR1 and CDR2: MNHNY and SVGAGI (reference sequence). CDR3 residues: CASRTPGQSGNTIYF. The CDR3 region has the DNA TGTGCCAGCAGAACCCCGGGACAGTCTGGAAACACCATATATTTT.

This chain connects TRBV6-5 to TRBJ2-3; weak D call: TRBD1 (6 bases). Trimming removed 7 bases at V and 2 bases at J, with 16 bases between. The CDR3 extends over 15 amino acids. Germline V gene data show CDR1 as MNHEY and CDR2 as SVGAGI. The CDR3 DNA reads TGTGCCAGCACGCGATTGGGGGCCTACACAGATACGCAGTATTTT. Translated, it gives CASTRLGAYTDTQYF.

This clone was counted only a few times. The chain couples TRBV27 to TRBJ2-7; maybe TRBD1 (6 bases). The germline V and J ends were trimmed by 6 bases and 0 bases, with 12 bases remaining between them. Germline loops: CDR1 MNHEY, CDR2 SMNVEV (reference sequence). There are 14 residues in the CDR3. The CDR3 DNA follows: TGTGCCAGCAGCACCGCAGGGGTCTCCTACGAGCAGTACTTC. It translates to CASSTAGVSYEQYF.